Listed below are T cell receptor beta chains from one sample, sequenced in a study of T-cell reconstitution after alpha-beta-depleted transplantation in children. TCRdb redid the calling of the PCR reads with MiXCR, one entry per CDR3 protein. The sample lists approximately 490,000 distinct CDR3 sequences; roughly a tenth were seen once. The material was PBMCs, obtained before TCRalphabeta/CD19-depleted stem cell transplant. All receptors derive from a child under 10 years old with inherited bone marrow failure, due to receive a stem cell transplant. CDR3s include the opening cysteine and the closing phenylalanine or tryptophan. D genes are given only for firm matches. Clone size is not always given. Where it is, it says once, few, many or a class for expanded clones.

D,size,V,J,DNA,CDR3
.,many,TRBV10-3,TRBJ2-1,TGTGCCACCCAGGACCGTATCTCCTACAATGAGCAGTTCTTC,CATQDRISYNEQFF
.,many,TRBV5-1,TRBJ1-1,TGCGCCAGCAGCTTGGTAGTTAACACTGAAGCTTTCTTT,CASSLVVNTEAFF
TRBD1,many,TRBV29-1,TRBJ1-2,TGCAGCGTTGACCTCACAGGGGGCGGTGGCTACACCTTC,CSVDLTGGGGYTF
.,many,TRBV7-9,TRBJ1-4,TGTGCCAGCAGCTTCCGGGAGGCTAATGAAAAACTGTTTTTT,CASSFREANEKLFF
.,many,TRBV5-1,TRBJ2-4,TGCGCCAGCAGCAGAGGGGCCGGCAAAAACATTCAGTACTTC,CASSRGAGKNIQYF
.,many,TRBV7-9,TRBJ2-7,TGTGCCAGCAGCGGGCTAGCCTACGAGCAGTACTTC,CASSGLAYEQYF
TRBD1,many,TRBV12-3/TRBV12-4,TRBJ2-2,TGTGCCAGCAGATCCTCGGACAGGGAGAACACCGGGGAGCTGTTTTTT,CASRSSDRENTGELFF
TRBD2,many,TRBV7-8,TRBJ2-1,TGTGCCAGCAGCTTAGTACTAGCGGCGTGGAAGCATGAGCAGTTCTTC,CASSLVLAAWKHEQFF
TRBD1,many,TRBV12-3/TRBV12-4,TRBJ2-1,TGTGCCAGCAGTTTACCTCCGGGACAGGGGACTCCCAATGAGCAGTTCTTC,CASSLPPGQGTPNEQFF
TRBD1,many,TRBV12-3/TRBV12-4,TRBJ1-2,TGTGCCAGCAGTTTGGGGGGAAGGGGGCTTACAGGACCAGGCTACACCTTC,CASSLGGRGLTGPGYTF
TRBD1,many,TRBV9,TRBJ2-2,TGTGCCAGCAGCGTAGCAGGCCAGGGGGCAAACACCGGGGAGCTGTTTTTT,CASSVAGQGANTGELFF
.,many,TRBV30,TRBJ2-1,TGTGCCTGGAGTGTATTCAGGGGCACTGAGCAGTTCTTC,CAWSVFRGTEQFF
TRBD2,many,TRBV4-3,TRBJ2-3,TGCGCCAGCAGCCGAAAGATGGGGCTGAGCGGGAGCTATGTTACGCAGTATTTT,CASSRKMGLSGSYVTQYF
TRBD1,many,TRBV5-5,TRBJ1-2,TGTGCCAGCAGCTTCCCAGGGGGGGGCTATGGCTACACCTTC,CASSFPGGGYGYTF
TRBD2,.,TRBV12-3/TRBV12-4,TRBJ2-1,TGTGCCAGCAGTCTTAGCGGGGGGGGCGGGAGGGAGCAGTTCTTC,CASSLSGGGGREQFF
TRBD1,many,TRBV20-1,TRBJ1-2,TGCAGTGTCTTCTCGGGGACAGGGGAGACCTTC,CSVFSGTGETF
TRBD1,many,TRBV6-2/TRBV6-3,TRBJ2-7,TGTGCCAGCAGTTACTCCCCGGGACAGGGGGACGACGAGCAGTACTTC,CASSYSPGQGDDEQYF
.,few,TRBV28,TRBJ2-5,TGTGCCAGCAGCCTCGGGCGGGGTGCACGACAAGAGACCCAGTACTTC,CASSLGRGARQETQYF
TRBD1,many,TRBV29-1,TRBJ1-4,TGCAGCGCCCTGGACAGGAGGAATGAAAAACTGTTTTTT,CSALDRRNEKLFF
.,.,TRBV12-3/TRBV12-4,TRBJ1-5,TGTGCCAGCAGGCCCTTGGCCTTGAATCAGCCCCAGCATTTT,CASRPLALNQPQHF
.,few,TRBV6-5,TRBJ2-7,TGTGCCAGCAGTTACTCGCCCGATTCCTACGAGCAGTACTTC,CASSYSPDSYEQYF
.,many,TRBV6-5,TRBJ1-2,TGTGCCAGCAGTTACTCCGGGCACTATGGCTACACCTTC,CASSYSGHYGYTF
.,many,TRBV11-2,TRBJ2-1,TGTGCCAGCAGCTTATACGCTTACAATGAGCAGTTCTTC,CASSLYAYNEQFF
.,.,TRBV5-6,TRBJ2-6,TGTGCCAGCAGCTTCGGGACGCCCCACGTCCTGACTTTC,CASSFGTPHVLTF
TRBD2,.,TRBV5-4,TRBJ2-5,TGTGCCAGCAGCTTCACGGGAGGGTTACAAGAGACCCAGTACTTC,CASSFTGGLQETQYF
TRBD1,many,TRBV4-3,TRBJ2-1,TGCGCCAGCAGCCCGGGACAGGGGGCTGAGAATGAGCAGTTCTTC,CASSPGQGAENEQFF
.,many,TRBV25-1,TRBJ2-2,TGTGCCAGCAGTGAATGGGGTGACAGTTCCGGGGAGCTGTTTTTT,CASSEWGDSSGELFF
TRBD2,many,TRBV29-1,TRBJ2-5,TGCAGCGTTGTTTGGACTAGCGGGAGAGGGGAGACCCAGTACTTC,CSVVWTSGRGETQYF
.,.,TRBV28,TRBJ2-7,TGTGCCAGCAGTTCCCCCTCCAGGGTCGGGTACGAGCAGTACTTC,CASSSPSRVGYEQYF
.,.,TRBV19,TRBJ1-5,TGTGCCAGTAGAACCTATGGGGATAGCAATCAGCCCCAGCATTTT,CASRTYGDSNQPQHF
TRBD1,many,TRBV24-1,TRBJ2-5,TGTGCCACCAGTGATCCCGGACAGGGTGCCCAGTACTTC,CATSDPGQGAQYF
.,many,TRBV29-1,TRBJ2-2,TGCAGCGTTGACTGGGGAGCCGGGGAGCTGTTTTTT,CSVDWGAGELFF
TRBD2,.,TRBV5-1,TRBJ2-1,TGCGCCAGCAGATTGACTAGCGGGAGTTTGAATGAGCAGTTCTTC,CASRLTSGSLNEQFF
.,many,TRBV5-8,TRBJ2-7,TGTGCCAGCAGCTTGAGATCCCGGATCGAGGACGAGCAGTACTTC,CASSLRSRIEDEQYF
.,many,TRBV20-1,TRBJ2-5,TGCAGTGCTAGACATCCGAGGGACGAGACCCAGTACTTC,CSARHPRDETQYF
.,few,TRBV18,TRBJ2-1,TGTGCCAGCTCACGGCCCTATGAGCAGTTCTTC,CASSRPYEQFF
.,few,TRBV4-3,TRBJ2-7,TGCGCCAGCAGCCAGGGGACTGTTTTCTACGAGCAGTACTTC,CASSQGTVFYEQYF
.,many,TRBV12-3/TRBV12-4,TRBJ2-1,TGTGCCAGCAGTTTAACGCAGGACACCGCTGAGCAGTTCTTC,CASSLTQDTAEQFF
TRBD1,many,TRBV28,TRBJ2-2,TGTGCCAGCAGTTTATGGACAGGGGGCATAAACGGGTTCACCGGGGAGCTGTTTTTT,CASSLWTGGINGFTGELFF
.,.,TRBV3-1,TRBJ2-4,TGTGCCAGCAGCCCCCGACAGATAGCCAAAAACATTCAGTACTTC,CASSPRQIAKNIQYF